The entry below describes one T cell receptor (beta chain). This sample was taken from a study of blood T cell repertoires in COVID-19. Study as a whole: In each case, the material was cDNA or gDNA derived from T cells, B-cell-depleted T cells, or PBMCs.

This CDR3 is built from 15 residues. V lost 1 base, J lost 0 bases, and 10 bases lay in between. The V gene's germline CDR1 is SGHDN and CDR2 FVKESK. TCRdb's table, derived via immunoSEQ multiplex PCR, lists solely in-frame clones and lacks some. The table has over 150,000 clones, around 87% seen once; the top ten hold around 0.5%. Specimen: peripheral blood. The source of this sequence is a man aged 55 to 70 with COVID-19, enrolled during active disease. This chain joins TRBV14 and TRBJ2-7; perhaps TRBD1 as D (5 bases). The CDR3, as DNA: TGTGCCAGCAGCCAAGCAGGGCCTGACTCCTACGAGCAGTACTTC. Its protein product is CASSQAGPDSYEQYF.